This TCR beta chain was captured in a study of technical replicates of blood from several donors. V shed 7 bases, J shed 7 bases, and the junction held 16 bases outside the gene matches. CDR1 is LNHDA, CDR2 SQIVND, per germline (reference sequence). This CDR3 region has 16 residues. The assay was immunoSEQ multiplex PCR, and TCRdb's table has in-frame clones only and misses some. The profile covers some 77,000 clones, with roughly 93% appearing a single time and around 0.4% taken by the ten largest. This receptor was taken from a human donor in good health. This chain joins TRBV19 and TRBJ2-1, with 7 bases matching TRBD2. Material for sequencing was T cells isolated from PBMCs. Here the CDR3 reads CASKVEGGRSSNEQFF. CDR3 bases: TGTGCCAGTAAGGTTGAGGGCGGGAGAAGTAGTAATGAGCAGTTCTTC.